This T cell receptor (beta chain) is from a study of cytomegalovirus exposure and HLA in healthy donors. Study-wide results and caveats: Cytomegalovirus association was assigned to about 150 TCR beta chains. Some segments of the V type, notably TRBV6-2 and TRBV6-3, were excluded as indistinguishable. Serostatus for CMV was the only available immune exposure information.

The PCR made use of 60 Vbeta and 13 Jbeta primers. Under the authors' procedure: Some 80 million unique TCR beta chains, 8.5 million to 14 million shared, were counted in a later analysis. Repertoires were generated with immunoSEQ multiplex PCR, while TCRdb's copy carries only in-frame clones and drops some. V and J calls plus clone size are reproduced from that table; the DNA served to infer D and trimming. The sample holds approximately 130,000 clones, roughly 84% seen once. This clone was seen more than once but under ten times. Antigen specificity is unknown. Germline-derived CDR1 and CDR2 are SEHNR and FQNEAQ (reference sequence). The CDR3 totals 16 residues. V was clipped by 2 bases and J by 1 base; unmatched bases: 6.

Sequencing input: PBMCs. The chain has TRBV7-9 and TRBJ1-1; TRBD1 matches 8 bases. The receptor was derived from a boy aged 10-17 years in good health and CMV-seronegative. CDR3 sequence (DNA): TGTGCCAGCAGCTTATTGACAGGGGAAGAGAACACTGAAGCTTTCTTT. It codes for CASSLLTGEENTEAFF. Supplemented by reference TRBV7-9 and TRBJ1-1, the full variable domain reads DTGVSQNPRHKITKRGQNVTFRCDPISEHNRLYWYRQTLGQGPEFLTYFQNEAQLEKSRLLSDRFSAERPKGSFSTLEIQRTEQGDSAMYLCASSLLTGEENTEAFFGQGTRLTVV.